The 9 T cell receptor beta chains below all came from one sample that was sequenced in a study of a mutant IDH1 vaccine in newly diagnosed glioma. Time point given: week 11, during vaccination. Mutant IDH1 20-mer peptide, at 300 ug, made up each vaccine dose, with topical imiquimod. Method: immunoSEQ multiplex PCR; TCRdb's copy keeps in-frame clones and lacks some. The sample lists about 36,000 clones, about 80% occurring once. No antigen is known for these receptors. The sequences come from peripheral blood mononuclear cells (PBMCs), collected from a glioma patient whose treatment included an IDH1 peptide vaccine. These receptors were obtained from a woman aged 25 to 45 with glioma. Some clones in this sample may be carry-over from other donors' samples.

The chain couples TRBV29-1 to TRBJ2-2; a possible D gene is TRBD2 (6 bases). The ends were cut back, 7 bases at V and 1 base at J, with 10 bases in the middle. Germline CDR1 and CDR2: SQVTM and ANQGSEA. The CDR3 loop spans 13 amino acids. The CDR3 is CSGTILNTGELFF. Written as DNA, the CDR3 is TGCAGCGGGACTATACTGAACACCGGGGAGCTGTTTTTT.

The rearrangement links TRBV30 to TRBJ1-2, with 7 bases that match TRBD1. With 0 bases clipped from V and 8 bases from J, the junction kept 9 bases outside the gene matches. The CDR3 spans 14 residues. CDR1 and CDR2 (germline): GTSNPN, SVGIG (reference sequence). The chain's CDR3 is CAWSVQGSLRGYTF. CDR3 in DNA: TGTGCCTGGAGTGTACAGGGGTCCCTGAGGGGCTACACCTTC.

The chain joins TRBV7-9 to TRBJ2-4, with 8 bases fitting TRBD1. There are 14 residues in the CDR3. V lost 1 base to trimming and J lost 8 bases; unmatched junction nucleotides: 4. CDR1 and CDR2 (germline): SEHNR, FQNEAQ (reference sequence). The CDR3 DNA reads as TGTGCCAGCAGCTTAGATCAGGGGGCGGACATTCAGTACTTC. Translating it yields CASSLDQGADIQYF.

This clone is labeled medium-sized. The chain combines TRBV10-1 with TRBJ2-2; 8 bases are a match to TRBD2. V gave up 5 bases and J gave up 7 bases; unmatched junction bases: 6. The CDR3 spans 14 residues. Germline V lookup: CDR1 WNHNN, CDR2 SYGVQD (reference sequence). Here the CDR3 reads CASSSGSKGGELFF. CDR3 DNA: TGCGCCAGCAGTAGCGGGAGTAAGGGCGGGGAGCTGTTTTTT.

This clone was counted only a few times. This chain joins TRBV7-9 and TRBJ2-7; tentative D call: TRBD1 (6 bases). Germline CDR1 SEHNR, CDR2 FQNEAQ (reference sequence). The length of the CDR3 is 16 residues. V dropped 4 bases and J dropped 3 bases, with 19 bases sitting between them. The CDR3 here is CASSSMDSKGFYEQYF. In nucleotides, the CDR3 is TGTGCCAGCAGCTCCATGGACAGTAAAGGTTTCTACGAGCAGTACTTC. Full variable domain (remainder filled in from reference TRBV7-9 and TRBJ2-7): DTGVSQNPRHKITKRGQNVTFRCDPISEHNRLYWYRQTLGQGPEFLTYFQNEAQLEKSRLLSDRFSAERPKGSFSTLEIQRTEQGDSAMYLCASSSMDSKGFYEQYFGPGTRLTVT.

J is TRBJ1-2 and V is TRBV4-1; D possibly corresponds to TRBD1 (6 bases). V lost 1 base and J lost 10, with 19 bases in between. The germline V gene encodes CDR1 MGHRA and CDR2 YSYEKL. CDR3 length equals 15 residues. CDR3 DNA: TGCGCCAGCAGCCAAGGGGTTAGGGGGGGGCGGGACTACACCTTC. It codes for CASSQGVRGGRDYTF.

This clone was picked up a small number of times. The rearrangement uses TRBV5-4 and TRBJ1-4; D uncertain. The CDR3 is 14 residues long. CDR1 is SGHNT, CDR2 YYREEE, per germline (reference sequence). The V end lost 1 base, the J end lost 0 bases, and 4 bases lay between the germline ends. CDR3 protein: CASSLSATNEKLFF. The CDR3 nucleotides are TGTGCCAGCAGCTTGTCTGCAACTAATGAAAAACTGTTTTTT.

The gene calls are TRBV7-9 and TRBJ2-6; D unclear. The V end was cut by 4 bases, the J end by 2 bases, with 12 bases between. The CDR3 extends over 16 amino acids. CDR1 and CDR2 from the germline V gene are SEHNR and FQNEAQ (reference sequence). This CDR3 reads CASSSPLVAGANVLTF. The DNA of the CDR3 is TGTGCCAGCAGCTCACCCTTGGTAGCTGGGGCCAACGTCCTGACTTTC.

The chain links TRBV19 to TRBJ1-1; D is unclear. The CDR3 length is 12 residues. With 5 bases removed from V and 6 bases from J, the gap between germline ends came to 10 bases. Germline CDR1 is LNHDA and CDR2 is SQIVND (reference sequence). CDR3 loop: CASSPDTSEAFF. As DNA, the CDR3 is TGTGCCAGTAGTCCCGACACCTCTGAAGCTTTCTTT.